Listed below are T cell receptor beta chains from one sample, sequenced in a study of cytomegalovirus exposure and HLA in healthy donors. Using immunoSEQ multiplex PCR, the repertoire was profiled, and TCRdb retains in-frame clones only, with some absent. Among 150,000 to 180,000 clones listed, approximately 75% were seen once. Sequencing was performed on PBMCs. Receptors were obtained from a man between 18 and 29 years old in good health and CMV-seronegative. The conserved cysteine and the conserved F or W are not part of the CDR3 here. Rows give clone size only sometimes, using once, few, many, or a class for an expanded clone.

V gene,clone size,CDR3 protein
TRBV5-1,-,ASSLSGGGGYVTQY
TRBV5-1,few,ASSLIRPGGQDYGYT
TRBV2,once,ASSYTGTSGGREY
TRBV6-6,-,ASSRDRGDEKLF
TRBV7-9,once,SSSPNGQGYSNQPQH
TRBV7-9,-,ASSLGASRQGPNTEAF
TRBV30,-,AWSGTSGGFSYNEQF
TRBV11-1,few,ASSPTSGGEETQY
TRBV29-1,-,SVEPNTARETQY
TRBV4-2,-,ASSRTAGLAGGHADTQY
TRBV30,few,AWSGQVYGYT
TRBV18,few,ASSLVRSTEAF
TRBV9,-,ASSALPGQSWGGYT
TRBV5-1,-,ASSPGGSSYNEQF
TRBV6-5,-,ASSERTGYQPQH
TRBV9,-,ASSVAPTATGSGNTIY
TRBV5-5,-,ASSLDLNRGSQETQY
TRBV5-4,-,ASSLLEGSTYQETQY
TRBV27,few,ATLGDRGYGYT
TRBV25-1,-,ASGIPGDGYT
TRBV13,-,ASSLGQGIYEQY
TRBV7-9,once,ASSPGGRNTGELF
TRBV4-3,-,ASSQRDRGYYNEQF
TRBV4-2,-,ASSQDGQGRSGELF
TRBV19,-,ASSMSRQETQY
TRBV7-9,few,ASSQGDRPTVEKLF
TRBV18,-,ASSPGMGEQF
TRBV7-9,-,ASSFSGGNTEAF
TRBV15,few,ATSSLWGVSNEKLF
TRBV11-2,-,ASSLVSRGDEQF
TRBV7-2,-,ASSLATENYGYT
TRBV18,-,ASSPSGVRNTEAF
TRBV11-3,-,ASSLDRDSPLH
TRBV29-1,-,SVEPSGDKQY
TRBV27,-,ASRGGYNSPLH
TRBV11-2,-,ASSWTEDQPQH
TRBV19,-,ASTLAGSPRVVY
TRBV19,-,ASRLTGTRENTEAF
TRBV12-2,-,ASRPPGVLCYEQY
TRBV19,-,ASSISLSQPQH
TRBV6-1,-,ASSVFAGVGQPQH
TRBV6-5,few,ASSYSGTIISNEQF
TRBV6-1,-,ASTSSGGHTEAF
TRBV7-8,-,ASSPDRASTDTQY
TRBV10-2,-,ASSESGGNSPLH
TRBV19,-,ASSMGRVINQPQH
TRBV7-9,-,SSSLAAGGDRRNTEAF
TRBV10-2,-,ASSEYHEQGVGSGANVLT
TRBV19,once,ASSALRTANTEAF
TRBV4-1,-,ASSQPGLGSGANGLT